This T cell receptor (beta chain) was captured by sequencing in a study of T cell responses to AZD1222 COVID-19 vaccine. The CDR3 sequence is 15 residues long. Trimming shortened V by 7 bases and J by 3 bases, and 16 bases separated the two germline ends. The V gene's germline CDR1 is SNHLY and CDR2 FYNNEI. About this clone itself: Its antigen is unknown.

TCRdb keeps only in-frame clones here, not all; method: immunoSEQ multiplex PCR. Among about 64,000 clones listed, roughly 80% were seen once. Second doses that came at about 4 or about 12 weeks were put together. Study-level results: Mostly white British, mostly female donors; authors suggested clonal diversity may be underestimated. Two AZD1222 administrations were followed by greater Spike-specific TCR breadth and depth. Unmutated variant regions are reportedly the target of nearly half of TCRs that are spike-specific.

The rearrangement joins TRBV2 to TRBJ1-5; D ambiguous. The receptor's source is an adult who received the AZD1222 COVID-19 vaccine. The sample consisted of peripheral blood, taken 28 days after the second AZD1222 dose. CDR3 residues: CASMEGVWDNQPQHF. The CDR3 DNA reads as TGTGCCAGCATGGAGGGAGTGTGGGACAATCAGCCCCAGCATTTT.